These T cell receptor beta chains were read from a single sample in a study of T cells in localized non-small cell lung cancer. Method: immunoSEQ multiplex PCR; TCRdb's copy keeps in-frame clones and lacks some. The table lists approximately 23,000 clones, roughly 90% of them singletons. Source: PBMCs, taken before any cancer treatment. Receptor source: a man between 40 and 70 years old with stage II lung adenocarcinoma. Both conserved end residues are part of each CDR3. The D gene is left open where the match is weak. Rows may omit the clone size; those that give it use once, few, many or a size class.

V	D	J	size	CDR3
TRBV4-3	.	TRBJ1-4	.	CASSQDYGSSNEKLFF
TRBV5-1	TRBD1	TRBJ1-2	once	CASSPGTGDGYTF
TRBV7-3	TRBD1	TRBJ2-2	.	CASSGQDPTGELFF
TRBV11-3	TRBD2	TRBJ2-3	.	CASSPGRQGGPGDTQYF
TRBV4-1	TRBD2	TRBJ2-3	.	CASMAGGNTDTQYF
TRBV5-1	.	TRBJ1-1	.	CASSFRPNEAFF
TRBV10-3	.	TRBJ2-5	.	CAISESGMETQYF
TRBV5-6	.	TRBJ1-5	.	CASSLQGNNQPQHF
TRBV2	.	TRBJ1-2	.	CASSLVGLDGYTF
TRBV12-5	.	TRBJ1-2	.	CASGLEAGPNGYTF
TRBV30	TRBD1	TRBJ2-7	.	CAWSVGQGSSYEQYF
TRBV5-1	.	TRBJ2-7	.	CASSGATSILDEQYF
TRBV7-2	.	TRBJ1-1	few	CASSLGLSIEAFF
TRBV30	TRBD1	TRBJ1-5	.	CAWRRGQDQPQHF
TRBV6-4	.	TRBJ1-1	.	CASSVQMNTEAFF
TRBV7-3	TRBD2	TRBJ2-3	.	CASSLAGWGNTQYF
TRBV7-3	TRBD1	TRBJ2-7	.	CASSPGQVSSYEQYF
TRBV19	.	TRBJ2-1	once	CASNHGSSYNEQFF
TRBV28	TRBD1	TRBJ1-2	.	CASLTGWGGYTF
TRBV7-6	.	TRBJ2-2	once	CASSFGGNTGELFF
TRBV18	.	TRBJ2-3	once	CASSPNRGAETQYF
TRBV11-3	TRBD2	TRBJ2-7	.	CASSSENTSGSREQYF
TRBV4-1	.	TRBJ2-7	.	CASSQRDRDEQYF
TRBV28	.	TRBJ1-5	.	CASSLNRVDQPQHF
TRBV2	TRBD2	TRBJ2-1	.	CASSDTRGGRQFF
TRBV10-3	.	TRBJ1-1	once	CAIAQGVDTEAFF
TRBV19	TRBD1	TRBJ2-2	once	CASSIGDSNFGELFF
TRBV10-3	.	TRBJ1-6	.	CAISEPGVTSPLHF
TRBV6-5	.	TRBJ2-5	.	CASSRSTGEGTQYF
TRBV5-6	.	TRBJ2-2	.	CASSFPGGPSTGELFF
TRBV15	.	TRBJ1-3	.	CATSEGGAGNTIYF
TRBV6-5	.	TRBJ2-2	.	CASSSSLGELFF
TRBV10-3	TRBD1	TRBJ1-5	.	CAISESTGDNQPQHF
TRBV7-9	.	TRBJ2-3	.	CASSENPPLADTQYF
TRBV2	TRBD1	TRBJ1-1	once	CASSGQGYTEAFF
TRBV13	TRBD1	TRBJ1-1	.	CASRPTGLNTEAFF
TRBV19	.	TRBJ2-2	.	CASSIRGGTGELFF
TRBV14	.	TRBJ2-1	.	CASSPKGTEQFF
TRBV4-2	.	TRBJ2-7	.	CASSQEDRLGTEQYF
TRBV9	TRBD1	TRBJ2-2	once	CASSGLLTGAGTGELFF
TRBV4-2	TRBD1	TRBJ2-2	.	CASSARDRGVSTGELFF